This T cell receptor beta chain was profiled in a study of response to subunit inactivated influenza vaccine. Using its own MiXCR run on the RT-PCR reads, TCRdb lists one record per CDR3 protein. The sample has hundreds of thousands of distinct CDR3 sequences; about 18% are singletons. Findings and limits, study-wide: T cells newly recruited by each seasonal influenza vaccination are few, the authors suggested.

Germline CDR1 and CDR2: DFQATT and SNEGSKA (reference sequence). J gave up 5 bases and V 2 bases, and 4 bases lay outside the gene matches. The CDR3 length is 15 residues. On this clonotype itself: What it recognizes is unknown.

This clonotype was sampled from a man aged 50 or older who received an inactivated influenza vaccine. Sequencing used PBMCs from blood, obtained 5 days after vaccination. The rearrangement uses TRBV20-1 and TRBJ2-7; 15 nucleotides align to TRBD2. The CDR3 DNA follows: TGCAGTGCTAGAAGGACTAGCGGGGGGGCCCACGAGCAGTACTTC. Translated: CSARRTSGGAHEQYF.